This entry concerns a single T cell receptor (beta chain). Its recognized antigen is unknown. Nothing much larger sits one base from this clone, and base qualities are not available. Collaborating institutions collected whole blood in K2EDTA tubes following their own protocols. For TCRbeta analysis, collaborator samples were shipped as frozen whole blood, as isolated PBMCs, or as DNA extracted from either sample type. The data stem from a study of blood T cell repertoires in COVID-19 (dated by TCRdb to 2020 to 2021). In terms of the full investigation: Samples covering the acute and convalescent phases of COVID-19 were provided by collaborators in the United States, Italy and Spain. Subjects who had been exposed to COVID-19, were actively infected with it, or had recovered from it provided the deeply sampled blood TCRbeta repertoires that made up the dataset. Nearly every sample came with metadata listing a de-identified subject ID, COVID-19 status, age in years and sex. Where available, HLA class I and class II types were obtained from metadata supplied by the sample provider rather than from assay-based typing. The prospective study material was composed of cDNA or gDNA derived from T cells, B-cell-depleted T cells, or PBMCs. The repertoires were released in a freely available public database intended as a resource for research on the immune response to SARS-CoV-2. The samples were drawn from two sources: the first 160 participants of the ongoing ImmuneRACE study, and 1,200 or so subjects contributed by 6 global collaborators. Study-level results and caveats: The quantity of clinical and demographic metadata differed by source and by participant and was supplied without curation.

The immunoSEQ Assay, a bias-controlled multiplex PCR, was used to amplify TCRbeta CDR3 regions from genomic DNA. In the source study's methods: The number of nucleated cells in each sample was estimated from the amplification of reference gene primers within the assay. To quantify the absolute abundance of each unique TCRbeta CDR3 rearrangement, sequence reads were collapsed and filtered. For each sample, productive Simpson clonality was calculated as the square root of Simpson's diversity index across productive rearrangements. The source is immuneACCESS, and TCRdb retained only in-frame sequences with V and J called. Part of the clones is not carried over; for the studies checked, unresolved V genes explain less than half of this, and the remainder is unexplained. From that table come the V and J calls and clone size; the DNA was used to work out D and trimming. The sample table contains over 100,000 clones; only one count was recorded for under 90% of them. The ten most abundant clones make up around 6.7% of the sample.

V and J are trimmed by 4 bases and 5 bases, and the gene matches miss 7 bases of the junction. As encoded in the germline V gene (reference sequence), CDR1 is LNHDA while CDR2 is SQIVND. The CDR3 runs 16 residues from the cysteine to the phenylalanine. The read is trimmed to its CDR3 DNA, 48 bases read in frame from base 1. The rearrangement combines TRBV19 with TRBJ2-1; 11 bases in the junction line up with TRBD2. The sequence was collected from a woman aged 50 to 65 with acute or convalescent COVID-19. The sample taken for sequencing was peripheral blood. The sequenced DNA: TGTGCCAGTAGTACCCCCCGACTAGCGGGGCACAATGAGCAGTTCTTC. Translated, this gives CASSTPRLAGHNEQFF. Extended through the reference TRBV19 and TRBJ2-1 proteins, this CDR3 yields the full variable domain: DGGITQSPKYLFRKEGQNVTLSCEQNLNHDAMYWYRQDPGQGLRLIYYSQIVNDFQKGDIAEGYSVSREKKESFPLTVTSAQKNPTAFYLCASSTPRLAGHNEQFFGPGTRLTVL.